The clone carrying this T cell receptor (beta chain) came up a few times. This sample was taken from a study of PD-1 blockade in mismatch repair-deficient tumors. TCRdb's copy holds only in-frame clones and misses some; the assay was immunoSEQ multiplex PCR. Here the sample spans around 23,000 clones, 83% being singletons. The CDR3 is 15 amino acids. V gave up 4 bases and J gave up 5 bases, with 18 bases separating them. Per the germline V gene, CDR1 is LNHDA and CDR2 is SQIVND (reference sequence). The rearrangement uses TRBV19 and TRBJ2-7; a weak D match, TRBD2 (6 bases). This clonotype was obtained from an adult with mismatch repair-deficient cancer. The sequenced sample was peripheral blood, obtained 12 weeks after starting pembrolizumab. Written as DNA, the CDR3 is TGTGCCAGTAGTAGGCGGGACGGGGGTTTCCACGAGCAGTACTTC. Translation: CASSRRDGGFHEQYF.